What follows are 27 T cell receptor beta chains derived from one specimen sequenced in a study of beta chain features in type 1 diabetes. Reverse transcribing all isolated RNA meant expressed TCRB transcripts were sequenced. Sequencing used immunoSEQ multiplex PCR; TCRdb keeps in-frame clones, though not all of them. Counted here are 140,000 or so clones, 10% occurring once; the ten biggest clones make up approximately 1.3%. Sequencing was done on a sample of naive CD4+ T cells from blood. All receptors come from a young man in good health.

This clone was picked up many times. The chain employs TRBV5-4 and TRBJ2-7; 9 bases agree with TRBD1. This CDR3 region has 12 residues. Trimming at V came to 5 bases and at J to 5 bases, leaving 2 bases not matched to a gene. Germline V gene data show CDR1 as SGHNT and CDR2 as YYREEE (reference sequence). Here the CDR3 reads CASRGTGNEQYF. CDR3 coding DNA: TGTGCCAGCAGGGGGACAGGGAACGAGCAGTACTTC.

CDR3 in DNA: TGTGCCAGCAGACTGACATCCCAGTACTTC. Its translation is CASRLTSQYF. V usage is TRBV2 and J usage is TRBJ2-5, with D hard to call. Trimming took 6 bases from V and 9 from J, leaving 8 bases between them. CDR1 and CDR2 (germline): SNHLY, FYNNEI. The CDR3 spans 10 residues.

This clone has more than one count but fewer than ten. CDR3 sequence reads: CASSLAGRVAQPQHF. CDR3 in DNA: TGTGCCAGCAGCTTAGCGGGGAGGGTAGCTCAGCCCCAGCATTTT. The rearrangement joins TRBV7-2 to TRBJ1-5, with D hard to call. Trimming left V 0 bases short and J 6 bases short, with 12 bases between. The CDR3 is made up of 15 amino acids. The germline V gene encodes CDR1 SGHTA and CDR2 FQGNSA. The whole variable domain, filled in from reference TRBV7-2 and TRBJ1-5, reads GAGVSQSPSNKVTEKGKDVELRCDPISGHTALYWYRQSLGQGLEFLIYFQGNSAPDKSGLPSDRFSAERTGGSVSTLTIQRTQQEDSAVYLCASSLAGRVAQPQHFGDGTRLSIL.

In its sample, this clone was seen a few times. The V and J genes are TRBV27 and TRBJ2-3, with D hard to call. V was shortened by 5 bases and J by 0 bases, with 18 bases between the two germline ends. The germline CDR1 and CDR2 sequences are MNHEY and SMNVEV (reference sequence). This CDR3 region has 17 residues. The CDR3 sequence is CASSHRPLPSSTDTQYF. CDR3 sequence (DNA): TGTGCCAGCAGTCACCGCCCACTACCGAGTAGCACAGATACGCAGTATTTT.

This clone was observed many times. J is TRBJ2-1 and V is TRBV14; D gene unclear. V gave up 4 bases and J gave up 8 bases, with 12 bases separating them. The germline V gene encodes CDR1 SGHDN and CDR2 FVKESK. CDR3 length equals 13 residues. The CDR3, as DNA: TGTGCCAGCAGCCCCTCGAATAAGCATGAGCAGTTCTTC. Its translation is CASSPSNKHEQFF. The full variable domain, rest sourced from reference TRBV14 and TRBJ2-1, is EAGVTQFPSHSVIEKGQTVTLRCDPISGHDNLYWYRRVMGKEIKFLLHFVKESKQDESGMPNNRFLAERTGGTYSTLKVQPAELEDSGVYFCASSPSNKHEQFFGPGTRLTVL.

This clone was counted a few times. The chain links TRBV4-3 to TRBJ1-5, with a tentative D call TRBD1 (5 bases). This CDR3 has 16 residues. Between the trimmed V and J ends, which lost 0 bases and 4 bases, there was a span of 13 bases. CDR1 and CDR2 from the germline V gene are LGHNA and YSLEER. DNA of the CDR3: TGCGCCAGCAGCCAAGATATCGGCAGGGCGAATCAGCCCCAGCATTTT. Protein sequence: CASSQDIGRANQPQHF.

This clone was seen a handful of times. This chain connects TRBV5-1 to TRBJ2-2; TRBD2 matches 10 bases. Germline CDR1 reads SGHRS; CDR2 reads YFSETQ. Trimming took 1 base from V and 0 from J; bases not matched to a gene: 6. The CDR3 is 18 amino acids. CDR3 sequence reads: CASSLLLAGASNTGELFF. DNA for the CDR3: TGCGCCAGCAGCTTGCTCCTAGCGGGGGCCTCGAACACCGGGGAGCTGTTTTTT.

This clone was found a few times. V gene TRBV18 combines with J gene TRBJ2-7; TRBD2 matches at 13 bases. With V trimmed by 3 bases and J by 5 bases, 13 bases remained unmatched. The CDR3 has 18 amino acids. Germline lookup yields CDR1 KGHSH and CDR2 LQKENI. The CDR3 sequence: CASSPTSGGPPGYNEQYF. The CDR3 coding sequence is TGTGCCAGCTCACCGACTAGCGGGGGGCCCCCCGGGTACAACGAGCAGTACTTC. Supplemented by reference TRBV18 and TRBJ2-7, the full variable domain reads NAGVMQNPRHLVRRRGQEARLRCSPMKGHSHVYWYRQLPEEGLKFMVYLQKENIIDESGMPKERFSAEFPKEGPSILRIQQVVRGDSAAYFCASSPTSGGPPGYNEQYFGPGTRLTVT.

This chain uses TRBV6-6 with TRBJ2-1, with a weak D call TRBD2 (6 bases). Germline V gives CDR1 MNHNY, CDR2 SVGAGI (reference sequence). CDR3 length: 14 residues. V lost 6 bases, J lost 5 bases, and 14 bases lay in between. CDR3 amino acids: CASRVPGGDNEQFF. The CDR3 DNA follows: TGTGCCAGCAGGGTGCCCGGGGGTGACAATGAGCAGTTCTTC.

The chain joins TRBV7-3 to TRBJ2-6; 10 nucleotides match TRBD1. This CDR3 region has 17 residues. Per the germline V gene, CDR1 is SGHTA and CDR2 is FQGTGA. V was clipped by 5 bases and J by 1 base; unmatched bases: 5. The CDR3 region has the DNA TGTGCCAGCAGCCGAAGGACAGGGGGTTCTGGGGCCAACGTCCTGACTTTC. Translating it yields CASSRRTGGSGANVLTF.

This clone was detected only a few times. The chain uses TRBV30 and TRBJ2-7; no firm D call. V gave up 3 bases and J gave up 3 bases, with 18 bases separating them. Germline CDR1 reads GTSNPN; CDR2 reads SVGIG (reference sequence). This CDR3 is 15 amino acids long. CDR3 nucleotides: TGTGCCTGGAGGCCCCCCGAGGCCGGTGGCTACGAGCAGTACTTC. Its translation: CAWRPPEAGGYEQYF.

The chain uses TRBV7-2 and TRBJ2-5; 7 positions agree with TRBD1. Looked up from germline, CDR1 is SGHTA and CDR2 is FQGNSA. V lost 3 bases, J lost 4 bases, and 11 bases stayed unmatched. The CDR3 covers 16 residues. This CDR3 is CASSLGQSLGLETQYF. The CDR3 nucleotides are TGTGCCAGCAGCTTGGGACAGTCCCTCGGGCTAGAGACCCAGTACTTC.

This clone was picked up a small number of times. V and J are TRBV5-4 and TRBJ2-3, with 8 positions matching TRBD1. The CDR3 sequence is 14 residues long. Trimming removed 4 bases from V and 3 bases from J; junction bases left unmatched: 4. Germline CDR1 SGHNT, CDR2 YYREEE (reference sequence). CDR3 protein: CASSLRTGTDTQYF. Written as DNA, the CDR3 is TGTGCCAGCAGCCTCAGGACAGGGACAGATACGCAGTATTTT.

The V call is TRBV2, the J call TRBJ2-7; TRBD2 matches 15 bases. CDR1 and CDR2 (germline): SNHLY, FYNNEI. The V segment lost 4 bases and the J segment 4 bases; nucleotides outside the gene matches: 5. The CDR3 length is 16 residues. CDR3 DNA: TGTGCCAGCAGTGCCGGACTAGCGGGGGGGCTTTACGAGCAGTACTTC. Protein product: CASSAGLAGGLYEQYF.

The chain couples TRBV6-5 to TRBJ1-5; tentatively, D is TRBD1 (6 bases). CDR1 and CDR2 (germline): MNHEY, SVGAGI. This CDR3 has 15 residues. Trimming removed 6 bases from V and 7 bases from J, with 19 bases in between. The CDR3 DNA reads as TGTGCCAGCAGAAGAGACGGGGGGGCTAGGCAGCCCCAGCATTTT. It codes for CASRRDGGARQPQHF.

The chain links TRBV19 to TRBJ1-1; 8 bases match TRBD1. Germline loops: CDR1 LNHDA, CDR2 SQIVND (reference sequence). Trimming at V came to 5 bases and at J to 3 bases, leaving 5 bases not matched to a gene. The CDR3 sequence is 14 residues long. CDR3 bases: TGTGCCAGTAGTGCAGGGGGCGCGGACACTGAAGCTTTCTTT. It encodes CASSAGGADTEAFF. Filled out from reference TRBV19 and TRBJ1-1, the complete variable domain reads DGGITQSPKYLFRKEGQNVTLSCEQNLNHDAMYWYRQDPGQGLRLIYYSQIVNDFQKGDIAEGYSVSREKKESFPLTVTSAQKNPTAFYLCASSAGGADTEAFFGQGTRLTVV.

In this sample, this clone turned up a few times. This sequence joins TRBV7-9 and TRBJ2-7; 7 bases map to TRBD1. The V and J ends lost 5 bases and 2 bases, in that order; junction bases with no gene match: 0. There are 12 residues in the CDR3. The germline V gene has CDR1 SEHNR and CDR2 FQNEAQ (reference sequence). CDR3 in DNA: TGTGCCAGCAGCGGGACAGCCTACGAGCAGTACTTC. Translation gives CASSGTAYEQYF. Drawing the rest from reference TRBV7-9 and TRBJ2-7, the complete variable domain is DTGVSQNPRHKITKRGQNVTFRCDPISEHNRLYWYRQTLGQGPEFLTYFQNEAQLEKSRLLSDRFSAERPKGSFSTLEIQRTEQGDSAMYLCASSGTAYEQYFGPGTRLTVT.

This clone was counted a few times. This chain uses TRBV5-1 with TRBJ2-7, with TRBD1 matching over 9 bases. CDR1 SGHRS and CDR2 YFSETQ come from the germline V gene. After removal of 1 base from V and 2 bases from J, the junction contained 7 bases not matched to a gene. The CDR3 spans 16 residues. The CDR3 DNA is TGCGCCAGCAGCTTGCCCAGACAGGGGGAAACCTACGAGCAGTACTTC. This gives the protein CASSLPRQGETYEQYF.

This clone was counted only a few times. CDR3 in DNA: TGTGCCAGTAGTCTTCGGACAGGGAATGAAAAACTGTTTTTT. It specifies CASSLRTGNEKLFF. The rearrangement joins TRBV19 to TRBJ1-4; 8 bases line up with TRBD1. CDR1 LNHDA and CDR2 SQIVND come from the germline V gene (reference sequence). Trimming removed 5 bases from V and 5 bases from J; junction bases left unmatched: 4. This CDR3 is 14 amino acids long.

The rearrangement links TRBV25-1 to TRBJ2-5; D not resolved. The J call may be in error: the DNA end matches TRBJ2-7 better. Germline loops: CDR1 MGHDK, CDR2 SYGVNS. The CDR3 is 11 residues long. CDR3 protein: CASSGLYEQYF. The DNA of the CDR3 is TGTGCCAGCAGTGGACTTTACGAGCAGTACTTC.

The rearrangement links TRBV10-2 to TRBJ2-1; maybe TRBD2 (6 bases). CDR3 length equals 13 residues. Germline V gene lookup returns CDR1 WSHSY and CDR2 SAAADI. Trimming stripped 7 bases from V and 10 bases from J, with 17 bases between. The CDR3 nucleotides are TGCGCCAGCAAGGTTGCGGGGTCCGACGAGCAGTTCTTC. Its protein is CASKVAGSDEQFF.

This CDR3 reads CASSEATGQYNQPQHF. The CDR3 DNA is TGTGCCAGCAGTGAAGCCACGGGACAGTATAATCAGCCCCAGCATTTT. The V and J genes are TRBV25-1 and TRBJ1-5; 7 bases are shared with TRBD1. Germline V CDR1 and CDR2: MGHDK, SYGVNS. This CDR3 is 16 amino acids long. J lost 4 bases, V lost 2 bases, and 8 bases had no gene match.

V usage is TRBV19 and J usage is TRBJ2-5; D unclear. The CDR3 consists of 13 residues. Trimming left V 6 bases short and J 1 base short, with 9 bases between. Germline loops: CDR1 LNHDA, CDR2 SQIVND (reference sequence). CDR3 region: CASRSSPQETQYF. The CDR3 region has the DNA TGTGCCAGTAGGAGTTCGCCCCAAGAGACCCAGTACTTC.

The rearrangement joins TRBV6-1 to TRBJ2-1; 9 bases align to TRBD2. This CDR3 is built from 18 residues. Germline lookup yields CDR1 MNHNS and CDR2 SASEGT. Trimming cost V 1 base and J 8 bases; bases outside gene matches: 15. CDR3 sequence reads: CASSEGRWGAGGLHEQFF. The CDR3 coding sequence is TGTGCCAGCAGTGAAGGTCGTTGGGGAGCGGGGGGATTGCATGAGCAGTTCTTC.

This clone was recorded a few times. Other DNA variants within this sample encode the same CDR3. The CDR3 protein is CASSQDRSTDTQYF. For the CDR3, the DNA is TGCGCCAGCAGCCAAGACAGGAGCACAGATACGCAGTATTTT. The J gene is TRBJ2-3, the V gene TRBV4-3; D gene uncertain. The CDR3 spans 14 residues. Germline V gene data show CDR1 as LGHNA and CDR2 as YSLEER. Trimming removed 0 bases from V and 0 bases from J, with 4 bases in between.

This clone was counted between two and nine times. The chain links TRBV7-9 to TRBJ1-4; TRBD1 agrees at 7 bases. This CDR3 region has 15 residues. V lost 6 bases and J lost 7; bases outside the gene matches: 11. CDR1 and CDR2 from the germline V gene are SEHNR and FQNEAQ (reference sequence). Here the CDR3 DNA reads TGTGCCAGCAGTTCAACAGGGGTAGGGGGTGAAAAACTGTTTTTT. Translation: CASSSTGVGGEKLFF.

This chain links TRBV27 with TRBJ2-1; 11 bases line up with TRBD2. V shed 3 bases and J 9 bases; nucleotides not matched to a gene: 10. From germline, CDR1 is MNHEY and CDR2 SMNVEV (reference sequence). The CDR3 is made up of 16 amino acids. Written as DNA, the CDR3 is TGTGCCAGCAGTTTTGTCCGTAGCGGGGGGGCGAGTGAGCAGTTCTTC. Residues: CASSFVRSGGASEQFF.